Listed here are 29 T cell receptor beta chains from one sample, sequenced in a study of CD8 T cells in ankylosing spondylitis. Via MiXCR, TCRdb re-called the 5' RACE reads, giving one row per CDR3 protein. The table includes approximately 500,000 distinct CDR3 sequences, roughly 13% detected once. General study results and limits: Ankylosing spondylitis blood seemed to carry a telltale TCR beta motif made of under ten highly homologous variants.

Their antigens remain unidentified. Sequencing input: blood, either unsorted or a sorted T cell fraction (not recorded which). All receptors come from a male donor with ankylosing spondylitis.

CDR3 protein: CASSLGNTYEQYF. The CDR3 DNA is TGTGCCAGCAGCTTAGGTAACACCTACGAGCAGTACTTC. This chain uses TRBV7-8 with TRBJ2-7; D ambiguous. The V and J ends lost 1 base and 2 bases respectively, with 6 bases between them. The CDR3 runs to 13 residues. The germline CDR1 and CDR2 sequences are SGHVS and FQNEAQ.

The chain recombines TRBV13 with TRBJ2-7; the D call may be TRBD1 or TRBD2 (6 bases each). V shed 5 bases and J shed 6 bases, with 17 bases lying between them. Germline V gene lookup returns CDR1 PRHDT and CDR2 FYEKMQ (reference sequence). There are 14 residues in the CDR3. CDR3 nucleotide sequence: TGTGCCAGCAGCCTGTTCGGGGGCGCGGGCGAGCAGTACTTC. Protein: CASSLFGGAGEQYF.

The chain joins TRBV7-2 to TRBJ1-4; possible D gene TRBD1, 5 bases. The CDR3 is made up of 15 amino acids. In germline, CDR1 is SGHTA, CDR2 FQGNSA. V gave up 1 base and J gave up 6 bases, with 12 bases separating them. Here the CDR3 reads CASSLEGRNDEKLFF. The CDR3 coding sequence is TGTGCCAGCAGCTTAGAGGGACGTAACGATGAAAAACTGTTTTTT.

This rearrangement joins TRBV10-3 to TRBJ2-1; 12 nucleotides align to TRBD2. CDR3 size: 16 residues. Looked up from germline, CDR1 is ENHRY and CDR2 is SYGVKD. V was pared by 7 bases and J by 8 bases, with 12 bases of the junction left unmatched. The CDR3 is CAIKPFSSGRVDEQFF. In DNA, the CDR3 is TGTGCCATCAAGCCTTTTTCTAGCGGGAGGGTAGATGAGCAGTTCTTC.

The rearrangement uses TRBV24-1 and TRBJ2-1; possibly TRBD1 or TRBD2 for D (6 bases each). Germline lookup yields CDR1 KGHDR and CDR2 SFDVKD. V lost 5 bases, J lost 6 bases, and 19 bases lay in between. This CDR3 is 16 amino acids long. The CDR3 nucleotides read TGTGCCACCAGTGCCTCCGGTTCACAGGGACTCAATGAGCAGTTCTTC. Protein product: CATSASGSQGLNEQFF.

The chain is built from TRBV24-1 and TRBJ2-2; D is possibly TRBD1 (5 bases). This CDR3 comprises 12 residues. From germline, CDR1 is KGHDR and CDR2 SFDVKD. The ends were cut back, 9 bases at V and 7 bases at J, with 11 bases in the middle. The CDR3 coding sequence is TGTGCCACCGAAGGGGTAGGCGGGGAGCTGTTTTTT. It encodes CATEGVGGELFF.

The gene calls are TRBV7-9 and TRBJ1-2; a possible D gene is TRBD1 (6 bases). This CDR3 is 17 amino acids long. V was clipped by 1 base and J by 3 bases, with 18 bases between them. CDR1 and CDR2 (germline): SEHNR, FQNEAQ (reference sequence). CDR3 sequence reads: CASSLVLQGGTDYGYTF. Here the CDR3 DNA reads TGTGCCAGCAGCTTAGTACTACAGGGTGGTACCGACTATGGCTACACCTTC.

This clonotype was seen a handful of times. The V gene is TRBV12-3 or TRBV12-4, the J gene TRBJ2-5; TRBD1 might be the D (6 bases). This CDR3 comprises 15 residues. V was trimmed by 5 bases and J by 5 bases, leaving 18 bases between them. CDR3 bases: TGTGCCAGCAGTGGGGCAGGGGACCTCCGGGAGACCCAGTACTTC. It encodes CASSGAGDLRETQYF.

CDR3 loop: CASSIQGAEGQPQHF. The CDR3 nucleotides read TGTGCCAGCAGCATCCAGGGGGCAGAAGGTCAGCCCCAGCATTTT. This rearrangement joins TRBV27 to TRBJ1-5, with TRBD1 matching over 8 bases. The J segment lost 6 bases and the V segment lost 6 bases, leaving 10 bases of the junction unmatched. The V gene's germline CDR1 is MNHEY and CDR2 SMNVEV (reference sequence). This CDR3 region has 15 residues.

At least ten counts were recorded for this clonotype. This chain joins TRBV2 and TRBJ2-2; D is uncertain. The V gene's germline CDR1 is SNHLY and CDR2 FYNNEI. The CDR3 extends over 11 amino acids. The V gene lost 6 bases and the J gene lost 3 bases, with 2 bases spanning the gap. In DNA form, the CDR3 reads TGTGCCAGCAGATACACCGGGGAGCTGTTTTTT. Amino acid sequence: CASRYTGELFF.

The rearrangement uses TRBV20-1 and TRBJ1-4; no firm D call. Germline V gene lookup returns CDR1 DFQATT and CDR2 SNEGSKA (reference sequence). The CDR3 sequence is 11 residues long. V was cut by 6 bases and J by 5 bases, with 7 bases left in between. CDR3: CSAGKNEKLFF. CDR3 DNA: TGCAGTGCCGGGAAAAATGAAAAACTGTTTTTT.

The chain joins TRBV15 to TRBJ2-5; TRBD1 matches 8 bases. This CDR3 is 13 amino acids long. The junction had 4 bases not matched to a gene; V was cut back by 5 bases and J by 5 bases. Per germline, CDR1 LNHNV and CDR2 YYDKDF (reference sequence). The DNA of the CDR3 is TGTGCCACCAGCCGAGGACAGGGTGAGACCCAGTACTTC. It yields the protein CATSRGQGETQYF.

Only a few counts were recorded for this clonotype. The rearrangement links TRBV7-2 to TRBJ2-7; D unclear. Per germline, CDR1 SGHTA and CDR2 FQGNSA. Trimming shortened V by 5 bases and J by 3 bases, and 11 bases separated the two germline ends. This CDR3 contains 13 residues. CDR3 loop: CASSPPSVYEQYF. The DNA of the CDR3 is TGTGCCAGCAGCCCGCCTTCCGTCTACGAGCAGTACTTC.

The chain has TRBV7-9 and TRBJ2-2, with D hard to call. The CDR3 runs 14 residues. Looked up from germline, CDR1 is SEHNR and CDR2 is FQNEAQ (reference sequence). The V and J ends lost 1 base and 4 bases respectively, with 7 bases between them. In DNA form, the CDR3 reads TGTGCCAGCAGCTTAGGTCACCTCACCGGGGAGCTGTTTTTT. Translating it yields CASSLGHLTGELFF.

This clonotype was found a few times. J is TRBJ1-5 and V is TRBV11-2; tentative D call: TRBD1 (5 bases). The CDR3 extends over 15 amino acids. The germline gives CDR1 SGHAT, CDR2 FQNNGV. Trimming removed 5 bases at V and 7 bases at J, with 18 bases between. The chain's CDR3 is CASSVKGGAGQPQHF. CDR3 DNA: TGTGCCAGCAGCGTAAAGGGAGGGGCCGGACAGCCCCAGCATTTT.

The chain carries TRBV6-1 and TRBJ1-2; D unclear. Germline CDR1 is MNHNS and CDR2 is SASEGT. With 5 bases removed from V and 4 bases from J, the gap between germline ends came to 17 bases. The CDR3 is made up of 15 amino acids. The CDR3: CASSQLPFVGYGYTF. CDR3 nucleotides: TGTGCCAGCAGTCAGCTGCCTTTCGTGGGCTATGGCTACACCTTC.

This chain uses TRBV10-2 with TRBJ1-1, with D possibly matching TRBD1 (5 bases). Trimming removed 4 bases from V and 5 bases from J, with 11 bases in between. Per the germline V gene, CDR1 is WSHSY and CDR2 is SAAADI. This CDR3 spans 13 amino acids. The CDR3 sequence is CASSVRDVTEAFF. DNA of the CDR3: TGCGCCAGCAGTGTCCGGGACGTAACTGAAGCTTTCTTT.

This clonotype appeared a few times. V is TRBV20-1 and J is TRBJ2-7; D might be TRBD2 (6 bases). The CDR3 is 12 residues long. CDR1 is DFQATT and CDR2 is SNEGSKA in the germline V gene (reference sequence). The V gene lost 6 bases and the J gene lost 3 bases, with 12 bases spanning the gap. DNA for the CDR3: TGCAGTGCCGGACTGGGGGGCTACGAGCAGTACTTC. It codes for CSAGLGGYEQYF.

This clonotype was seen repeatedly, ten times or more. The genes are TRBV12-3 or TRBV12-4 and TRBJ2-7; 10 nucleotides line up with TRBD1. V lost 5 bases and J lost 4; bases outside the gene matches: 2. CDR3 length: 13 amino acids. CDR3 in DNA: TGTGCCAGCAGTCGGGACAGGGGTTACGAGCAGTACGTC. Amino acids: CASSRDRGYEQYV.

This rearrangement joins TRBV5-4 to TRBJ2-1; 12 bases align to TRBD2. Germline V gene data show CDR1 as SGHNT and CDR2 as YYREEE (reference sequence). The V segment lost 4 bases and the J segment 5 bases; nucleotides outside the gene matches: 22. The CDR3 sequence is 21 residues long. CDR3 protein: CASSRKRLSTSGSVGNNEQFF. The CDR3 DNA reads TGTGCCAGCAGCCGCAAAAGGCTTTCGACTAGCGGGAGCGTGGGGAACAATGAGCAGTTCTTC.

The table lists this clonotype with a few counts. The rearrangement uses TRBV7-2 and TRBJ2-3; TRBD1 or TRBD2 may be the D gene (5 bases each). The CDR3 extends over 16 amino acids. V was cut by 3 bases and J by 3 bases, with 16 bases left in between. Germline CDR1 reads SGHTA; CDR2 reads FQGNSA. CDR3: CASSFRGGGGTDTQYF. The CDR3 nucleotides read TGTGCCAGCAGCTTTAGGGGTGGGGGTGGGACAGATACGCAGTATTTT.

In this sample, this clonotype turned up a few times. The chain couples TRBV20-1 to TRBJ2-1; maybe TRBD2 (5 bases). Germline V CDR1 and CDR2: DFQATT, SNEGSKA (reference sequence). This CDR3 is built from 14 residues. Trimming left V 5 bases short and J 6 bases short, with 17 bases between. The CDR3: CSAPPGNLFNEQFF. The CDR3 nucleotides are TGCAGTGCTCCTCCGGGGAATCTCTTCAATGAGCAGTTCTTC.

The chain couples TRBV12-3 or TRBV12-4 to TRBJ1-2, with D uncertain. V lost 7 bases, J lost 3 bases, and 15 bases lay in between. The CDR3 has 14 amino acids. The CDR3 DNA reads TGTGCCAGCATTCCTGGGGTCGGTTACTATGGCTACACCTTC. This gives the protein CASIPGVGYYGYTF.

This clonotype was counted many times. This chain's CDR3 is CASSQDPSGTYEQYV. CDR3 DNA: TGCGCCAGCAGCCAAGATCCTAGCGGAACCTACGAGCAGTACGTC. The chain combines TRBV4-1 with TRBJ2-7, with 7 positions matching TRBD2. This CDR3 has 15 amino acids. The V and J ends lost 0 bases and 2 bases, in that order; junction bases with no gene match: 4. Germline-derived CDR1 and CDR2 are MGHRA and YSYEKL.

The chain couples TRBV7-8 to TRBJ2-5; D not resolved. The CDR3 totals 12 residues. Germline V gives CDR1 SGHVS, CDR2 FQNEAQ. V shed 5 bases and J shed 5 bases, with 9 bases lying between them. The CDR3 DNA is TGTGCCAGCAGCCGAAGCACGGAGACCCAGTACTTC. This translates into CASSRSTETQYF.

In this sample, this clonotype turned up a few times. The chain has TRBV19 and TRBJ1-1; D is perhaps TRBD1 (5 bases). Deletions cut 3 bases from V and 2 bases from J, with 13 bases between. CDR3 size: 15 residues. Germline CDR1 LNHDA, CDR2 SQIVND (reference sequence). The CDR3 DNA reads as TGTGCCAGTAGTATTTATGGGCAGGGAAACACTGAAGCTTTCTTT. Amino acids: CASSIYGQGNTEAFF.

This clonotype was picked up a small number of times. The CDR3, as DNA: TGTGCCAGCAGCCCCCTGGGGAGGGAGGGAGAGACCCAGTACTTC. Protein sequence: CASSPLGREGETQYF. This chain links TRBV7-7 with TRBJ2-5; TRBD2 matches at 7 bases. V gave up 5 bases and J gave up 4 bases; unmatched junction bases: 10. In germline, CDR1 is SSHAT, CDR2 FNYEAQ (reference sequence). The CDR3 is 15 amino acids. The complete variable domain, with remaining parts taken from reference TRBV7-7 and TRBJ2-5, reads GAGVSQSPRYKVTKRGQDVTLRCDPISSHATLYWYQQALGQGPEFLTYFNYEAQPDKSGLPSDRFSAERPEGSISTLTIQRTEQRDSAMYRCASSPLGREGETQYFGPGTRLLVL.

The V gene is TRBV20-1, the J gene TRBJ1-5; weak D call: TRBD1 (5 bases). In germline, CDR1 is DFQATT, CDR2 SNEGSKA (reference sequence). The CDR3 runs to 14 residues. V was cut by 3 bases and J by 5 bases, with 14 bases left in between. The CDR3 DNA is TGCAGTGCTAGCGGGACCCCCGGGGATCAGCCCCAGCATTTT. Encoded protein: CSASGTPGDQPQHF.

This clonotype was counted between two and nine times. The chain combines TRBV15 with TRBJ2-7; 8 bases are a match to TRBD2. Germline V CDR1 and CDR2: LNHNV, YYDKDF (reference sequence). The CDR3 totals 14 residues. The V gene end was trimmed by 5 bases and the J gene end by 3 bases; junction bases not matched to a gene: 6. The CDR3 is CATSGRAGVYEQYV. In DNA form, the CDR3 reads TGTGCCACCAGCGGAAGAGCGGGAGTCTACGAGCAGTACGTC.